This T cell receptor beta chain appears in the sequencing data of a study of blood T cells in healthy people across ages. The second PCR ran about 6 to 12 cycles with a sample-barcoded 5' primer and J-beta primers. TCRdb re-called the 5' RACE reads with MiXCR, one entry per CDR3 protein. The table includes around 990,000 distinct CDR3 sequences, around two fifths detected once. The V and J ends lost 5 bases and 4 bases respectively, with 17 bases between them. Looked up from germline, CDR1 is SGHAT and CDR2 is FQNNGV. This CDR3 has 15 amino acids. The sample taken for sequencing was blood. V gene TRBV11-2 combines with J gene TRBJ1-1; no firm D call. This TCR was recovered from a man between 18 and 29 years old in good health. The DNA of the CDR3 is TGTGCCAGCAGCGAGATAACCAGGAGTCTCACTGAAGCTTTCTTT. Protein: CASSEITRSLTEAFF.